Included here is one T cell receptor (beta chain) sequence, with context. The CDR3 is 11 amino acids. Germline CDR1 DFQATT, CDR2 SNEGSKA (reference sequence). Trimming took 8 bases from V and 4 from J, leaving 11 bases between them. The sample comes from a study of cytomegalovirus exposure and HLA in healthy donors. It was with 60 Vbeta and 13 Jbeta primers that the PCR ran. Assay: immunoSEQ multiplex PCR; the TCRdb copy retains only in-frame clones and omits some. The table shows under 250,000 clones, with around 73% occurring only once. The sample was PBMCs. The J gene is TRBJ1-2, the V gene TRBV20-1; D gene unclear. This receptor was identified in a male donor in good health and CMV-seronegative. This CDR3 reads CSLDTFYGYTF. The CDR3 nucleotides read TGCAGTCTTGACACCTTCTATGGCTACACCTTC.